This T cell receptor (beta chain) was observed in a study of T cells in Graves' hyperthyroidism and ophthalmopathy. The wider study: Peripheral blood was obtained at initial diagnosis, preceding any treatment. Notes on the study in general: Prediction of ophthalmopathy progression came a median approximately 7 months pre-onset. Blood also showed most of the thyroid clonotypes that were expanded above 0.001.

In making diagnoses, clinical symptoms, serum thyroxine and TRAb, thyroid ultrasound and orbital computed tomography were all used. The CDR3 length is 15 residues. The V end lost 1 base, the J end lost 2 bases, and 9 bases lay between the germline ends. Germline lookup yields CDR1 MNHEY and CDR2 SVGEGT. This clonotype occurred many times. Its antigen is not identified. Amplified TCR beta CDR3 regions derived from RNA transcripts. The HTBI primer set served for first-round RT-PCR of the TCR CDR3. TCRdb fed the multiplex PCR reads into MiXCR, producing one record per CDR3 protein. Here the sample spans about 500,000 distinct CDR3 sequences, approximately 16% being singletons.

The sequencing input was blood. V usage is TRBV6-2 or TRBV6-3 and J usage is TRBJ1-3; maybe TRBD1 (5 bases). This receptor was taken from a woman between 18 and 29 years old with Graves' hyperthyroidism. The CDR3: CASSYLDIPGNTIYF. CDR3 DNA: TGTGCCAGCAGTTACTTGGACATACCTGGAAACACCATATATTTT.